Presented here are 10 T cell receptor beta chains from one specimen sequenced in a study of blood T cells in healthy people across ages. A second PCR, run for about 7 to 11 cycles, used a sample-barcoded 5' primer plus a J-beta primer mix. A single record per CDR3 protein comes from TCRdb applying MiXCR to the 5' RACE reads. The data contain 910,000 or so distinct CDR3 sequences, 51% of them singletons. The sequenced material came from blood. The receptors derive from a woman aged 60 to 75 in good health.

CDR3 in DNA: TGCAGTGCTGCCCGGGCCAATACGGGAGTACGCACAGATACGCAGTATTTT. Protein product: CSAARANTGVRTDTQYF. The rearrangement uses TRBV20-1 and TRBJ2-3; the D gene is possibly TRBD2 (6 bases). The CDR3 has 17 amino acids. The germline gives CDR1 DFQATT, CDR2 SNEGSKA (reference sequence). V was clipped by 5 bases and J by 1 base, with 22 bases between them.

The chain joins TRBV27 to TRBJ2-7; D remains ambiguous. Trimming removed 4 bases from V and 3 bases from J, with 13 bases in between. This CDR3 is 14 amino acids long. The germline V gene encodes CDR1 MNHEY and CDR2 SMNVEV (reference sequence). Here the CDR3 reads CASSSWGSHYEQYF. The DNA for the CDR3 is TGTGCCAGCAGTTCCTGGGGTTCCCACTACGAGCAGTACTTC.

This clonotype has more than one count but fewer than ten. V is TRBV29-1 and J is TRBJ2-1; 9 bases are a match to TRBD1. The CDR3 spans 12 residues. Per the germline V gene, CDR1 is SQVTM and CDR2 is ANQGSEA. Germline trimming cut 3 bases from V and 7 bases from J; bases unmatched to any gene: 1. The CDR3 loop reads CSVDGTGNEQFF. Here the CDR3 DNA reads TGCAGCGTTGACGGGACAGGGAATGAGCAGTTCTTC.

The chain employs TRBV5-1 and TRBJ1-4; 9 bases agree with TRBD1. Trimming cost V 4 bases and J 8 bases; bases outside gene matches: 9. Germline V lookup: CDR1 SGHRS, CDR2 YFSETQ. The CDR3 sequence is 15 residues long. CDR3 sequence (DNA): TGCGCCAGCAGCCTGGGGGCGGGACAGGGAGAAAAACTGTTTTTT. This encodes CASSLGAGQGEKLFF.

This chain joins TRBV20-1 and TRBJ2-1; 13 bases are a match to TRBD2. Germline V gene sequence: CDR1 DFQATT, CDR2 SNEGSKA (reference sequence). V lost 6 bases to trimming and J lost 1 base; unmatched junction nucleotides: 6. This CDR3 comprises 16 residues. The CDR3: CSAGGLAGESYNEQFF. In nucleotides, the CDR3 is TGCAGTGCGGGTGGACTAGCGGGAGAATCCTACAATGAGCAGTTCTTC.

In its sample, this clonotype was seen a few times. The chain links TRBV27 to TRBJ2-6, with 7 bases identical to TRBD1. V shed 5 bases and J 4 bases; nucleotides not matched to a gene: 8. This CDR3 region has 16 residues. Germline-derived CDR1 and CDR2 are MNHEY and SMNVEV (reference sequence). The DNA for the CDR3 is TGTGCCAGCAGTCTCAGACAGGGTGCAGGGGCCAACGTCCTGACTTTC. It translates to CASSLRQGAGANVLTF.

V usage is TRBV15 and J usage is TRBJ2-7; weak D call: TRBD2 (5 bases). Germline V lookup: CDR1 LNHNV, CDR2 YYDKDF (reference sequence). Between the trimmed V and J ends, which lost 5 bases and 7 bases, there was a span of 18 bases. CDR3 length equals 14 residues. CDR3 bases: TGTGCCACCAGCGGACCACTAGTGCTCAAAGAGCAGTACTTC. Residues: CATSGPLVLKEQYF.

The chain carries TRBV5-1 and TRBJ2-3, with D tentatively TRBD1 (5 bases). CDR1 SGHRS and CDR2 YFSETQ come from the germline V gene. This CDR3 is 12 amino acids long. Deletions cut 4 bases from V and 4 bases from J, with 7 bases between. CDR3 DNA sequence: TGCGCCAGCAGCATACAGGCAGATACGCAGTATTTT. Protein: CASSIQADTQYF.

This clonotype was seen a few times. This sequence joins TRBV6-6 and TRBJ2-7; 8 positions agree with TRBD1. CDR1 and CDR2 (germline): MNHNY, SVGAGI (reference sequence). The junction had 6 bases not matched to a gene; V was cut back by 2 bases and J by 6 bases. This CDR3 is built from 14 residues. The CDR3 loop reads CASSYGQGRTEQYF. CDR3 DNA sequence: TGTGCCAGCAGTTACGGACAGGGCAGGACCGAGCAGTACTTC.

This clonotype came up a few times. The chain recombines TRBV2 with TRBJ2-7; D gene ambiguous. The J call may not be correct, given that the DNA end is closer to TRBJ2-4. Germline V CDR1 and CDR2: SNHLY, FYNNEI. The CDR3 totals 13 residues. The chain's CDR3 is CASSFFGSNIQYF. The CDR3, as DNA: TGTGCCAGCAGTTTCTTTGGGTCAAACATTCAGTACTTC.